The 26 T cell receptor beta chains listed next were all sequenced from one sample in a study of blood T cell repertoires in COVID-19. Here immunoSEQ multiplex PCR was the method, and the copy in TCRdb shows in-frame clones only, minus some. Of more than 100,000 clones listed, around 88% are singletons. The sequencing input was peripheral blood. The receptors were gathered from a human donor in a cohort sampled during active COVID-19.

This chain uses TRBV6-1 with TRBJ1-6; D might be TRBD1 (6 bases). This CDR3 region has 16 residues. Germline CDR1 is MNHNS and CDR2 is SASEGT. Trimming stripped 0 bases from V and 4 bases from J, with 10 bases between. CDR3 DNA sequence: TGTGCCAGCAGTGAAGCGGGGGACACATATAATTCACCCCTCCACTTT. It codes for CASSEAGDTYNSPLHF.

The chain couples TRBV24-1 to TRBJ2-2; D might be TRBD1 (6 bases). This CDR3 has 16 amino acids. CDR1 KGHDR and CDR2 SFDVKD come from the germline V gene. Trimming stripped 6 bases from V and 0 bases from J, with 13 bases between. This chain's CDR3 is CATSFQGTANTGELFF. DNA of the CDR3: TGTGCCACCAGTTTTCAGGGGACCGCGAACACCGGGGAGCTGTTTTTT.

V and J are TRBV11-3 and TRBJ2-7, with a possible D match to TRBD1 (5 bases). The V end lost 1 base, the J end lost 7 bases, and 14 bases lay between the germline ends. The CDR3 is 14 residues long. Germline CDR1 and CDR2: SGHNT and YENEEA. CDR3 DNA: TGTGCCAGCAGCTTAGTCAACATCCCAGGGGAGCAGTACTTC. Translation gives CASSLVNIPGEQYF.

A note on this clone: The junction differs from germline at one of its ends, possibly a read error. J is TRBJ2-3 and V is TRBV7-7; D not resolved. The CDR3 runs to 15 residues. In germline, CDR1 is SSHAT, CDR2 FNYEAQ (reference sequence). The CDR3 nucleotides are TGTGCTAGCAGCTTAGAGACATTAAATACAGATACGCAGTATTTT. This gives the protein CASSLETLNTDTQYF. Full variable domain (missing parts from reference TRBV7-7 and TRBJ2-3): GAGVSQSPRYKVTKRGQDVTLRCDPISSHATLYWYQQALGQGPEFLTYFNYEAQPDKSGLPSDRFSAERPEGSISTLTIQRTEQRDSAMYRCASSLETLNTDTQYFGPGTRLTVL.

The rearrangement links TRBV7-8 to TRBJ1-5; unclear D gene. The V gene's germline CDR1 is SGHVS and CDR2 FQNEAQ. V was clipped by 1 base and J by 2 bases, with 30 bases between them. CDR3 length: 22 residues. CDR3 sequence: CASSLGVRPQSITTRGNQPQHF. CDR3 in DNA: TGTGCCAGCAGCTTAGGGGTAAGGCCGCAGTCCATTACAACGCGGGGCAATCAGCCCCAGCATTTT.

The chain has TRBV11-2 and TRBJ1-1; D gene unclear. The CDR3 runs to 13 residues. Germline lookup yields CDR1 SGHAT and CDR2 FQNNGV. V was cut by 5 bases and J by 3 bases, with 10 bases left in between. The CDR3 sequence: CASSRQAYTEAFF. CDR3 in DNA: TGTGCCAGCAGCCGGCAGGCCTACACTGAAGCTTTCTTT.

The chain couples TRBV7-2 to TRBJ2-7, with TRBD1 matching over 9 bases. Germline V lookup: CDR1 SGHTA, CDR2 FQGNSA. The junction had 11 bases not matched to a gene; V was cut back by 5 bases and J by 6 bases. The CDR3 runs 15 residues. The CDR3 here is CASSLGTGTSGEQYF. For the CDR3, the DNA is TGTGCCAGCAGCCTGGGGACAGGGACGTCGGGCGAGCAGTACTTC. Using reference TRBV7-2 and TRBJ2-7 for the parts outside the CDR3, the full variable domain is GAGVSQSPSNKVTEKGKDVELRCDPISGHTALYWYRQSLGQGLEFLIYFQGNSAPDKSGLPSDRFSAERTGGSVSTLTIQRTQQEDSAVYLCASSLGTGTSGEQYFGPGTRLTVT.

The chain uses TRBV6-5 and TRBJ1-1; 9 bases line up with TRBD1. The CDR3 is 14 amino acids. The V gene end was trimmed by 6 bases and the J gene end by 5 bases; junction bases not matched to a gene: 7. The germline V gene has CDR1 MNHEY and CDR2 SVGAGI. CDR3 protein: CASRGTGWRTEAFF. The DNA for the CDR3 is TGTGCCAGCAGGGGGACAGGGTGGAGAACTGAAGCTTTCTTT.

This rearrangement joins TRBV27 to TRBJ1-2; D unresolved. The V gene's germline CDR1 is MNHEY and CDR2 SMNVEV (reference sequence). V lost 6 bases and J lost 6, with 11 bases in between. CDR3 length: 12 residues. The CDR3 spells CASRRREDGYTF. For the CDR3, the DNA is TGTGCCAGCAGACGGCGGGAGGATGGCTACACCTTC.

This clone has a handful of counts. The chain couples TRBV30 to TRBJ1-5; D not resolved. From germline, CDR1 is GTSNPN and CDR2 SVGIG (reference sequence). The CDR3 contains 12 residues. V shed 4 bases and J shed 9 bases, with 13 bases lying between them. The DNA of the CDR3 is TGTGCCTGGAAACGGGATTCAGGGCCCCAGCATTTT. Its protein product is CAWKRDSGPQHF.

In its sample, this clone was seen once. The genes are TRBV5-1 and TRBJ2-3; the match to TRBD2 covers 10 bases. Germline V gene lookup returns CDR1 SGHRS and CDR2 YFSETQ. The CDR3 sequence is 16 residues long. V dropped 3 bases and J dropped 4; count of bases not matched to a gene: 8. The DNA for the CDR3 is TGCGCCAGCAGCTCAAGATTAGCGGGGGGAGCAGATACGCAGTATTTT. Residues: CASSSRLAGGADTQYF.

The chain links TRBV6-4 to TRBJ1-4, with D possibly being TRBD1 (5 bases). Germline V gives CDR1 MRHNA, CDR2 SNTAGT. This CDR3 has 13 amino acids. Trimming shortened V by 6 bases and J by 10 bases, and 15 bases separated the two germline ends. CDR3 amino acids: CASSGLPGGKLFF. The DNA of the CDR3 is TGTGCCAGCAGCGGACTACCCGGGGGAAAACTGTTTTTT.

The chain combines TRBV9 with TRBJ2-1; TRBD2 aligns across 10 bases. The CDR3 length is 15 residues. V trimming: 0 bases; J trimming: 8 bases; junction bases outside the gene matches: 5. In germline, CDR1 is SGDLS, CDR2 YYNGEE. CDR3 region: CASSVGLAGVDEQFF. The CDR3 nucleotides read TGTGCCAGCAGCGTAGGGCTAGCGGGAGTCGATGAGCAGTTCTTC.

This clone was detected once. The rearrangement links TRBV5-1 to TRBJ2-7, with 10 bases lining up with TRBD1. The CDR3 has 15 residues. Germline V gives CDR1 SGHRS, CDR2 YFSETQ. J gave up 4 bases and V 4 bases, and 8 bases lay outside the gene matches. Written as DNA, the CDR3 is TGCGCCAGCAGCCTTGACAGGGGGCGTCGATACGAGCAGTACTTC. Protein sequence: CASSLDRGRRYEQYF.

The sample holds a few counts of this clone. The chain recombines TRBV4-1 with TRBJ1-5; 8 bases line up with TRBD1. V trimming: 6 bases; J trimming: 5 bases; junction bases outside the gene matches: 6. This CDR3 spans 14 amino acids. Germline values: CDR1 MGHRA, CDR2 YSYEKL. CDR3: CASSQDRVDQPQHF. The CDR3 DNA follows: TGCGCCAGCAGTCAGGACAGGGTTGATCAGCCCCAGCATTTT.

V usage is TRBV14 and J usage is TRBJ1-6, with 7 bases aligning to TRBD1. The CDR3 has 15 amino acids. J was trimmed by 5 bases and V by 0 bases; bases with no gene match: 1. Germline values: CDR1 SGHDN, CDR2 FVKESK. The CDR3 loop is CASSQDQGDNSPLHF. Here the CDR3 DNA reads TGTGCCAGCAGCCAAGATCAGGGGGATAATTCACCCCTCCACTTT.

The chain links TRBV3-1 (or the pseudogene TRBV3-2) to TRBJ2-3; tentative D call: TRBD2 (6 bases). Germline-derived CDR1 and CDR2 are LGHDT and YNNKEL (reference sequence). The CDR3 consists of 19 residues. The germline V and J ends were trimmed by 0 bases and 2 bases, with 21 bases remaining between them. The CDR3, as DNA: TGTGCCAGCAGCCAAGATCATCCCGGGTTAGCGGCGAACACAGATACGCAGTATTTT. It codes for CASSQDHPGLAANTDTQYF.

The chain links TRBV19 to TRBJ1-2; D unclear. The CDR3 sequence is 14 residues long. V was cut by 8 bases and J by 2 bases, with 15 bases left in between. Germline CDR1 reads LNHDA; CDR2 reads SQIVND (reference sequence). The CDR3 nucleotides are TGTGCCAGTGCCCTCCCCGGTTCGAACTATGGCTACACCTTC. The encoded protein is CASALPGSNYGYTF. The variable domain in full, with the rest retrieved from reference TRBV19 and TRBJ1-2, is DGGITQSPKYLFRKEGQNVTLSCEQNLNHDAMYWYRQDPGQGLRLIYYSQIVNDFQKGDIAEGYSVSREKKESFPLTVTSAQKNPTAFYLCASALPGSNYGYTFGSGTRLTVV.

The chain joins TRBV7-9 to TRBJ1-2; D gene unclear. The V end lost 4 bases, the J end lost 0 bases, and 9 bases lay between the germline ends. This CDR3 has 14 residues. Germline V gene lookup returns CDR1 SEHNR and CDR2 FQNEAQ (reference sequence). This chain's CDR3 is CASSSVESNYGYTF. Written as DNA, the CDR3 is TGTGCCAGCAGCTCCGTGGAGTCTAACTATGGCTACACCTTC.

This clone was seen a handful of times. This chain links TRBV5-1 with TRBJ2-7; 9 nucleotides line up with TRBD2. Trimming took 4 bases from V and 0 from J; bases not matched to a gene: 5. The germline V gene has CDR1 SGHRS and CDR2 YFSETQ. This CDR3 comprises 15 residues. The DNA of the CDR3 is TGCGCCAGCAGCAGTCTAGCGGGGAGCTCCTACGAGCAGTACTTC. Protein sequence: CASSSLAGSSYEQYF.

This sequence joins TRBV29-1 and TRBJ1-6; 7 positions match TRBD1. The CDR3 totals 14 residues. The junction had 8 bases not matched to a gene; V was cut back by 4 bases and J by 8 bases. The germline CDR1 and CDR2 sequences are SQVTM and ANQGSEA. In DNA, the CDR3 is TGCAGCGTTGTTTTAGGGGGCCCTTATTCACCCCTCCACTTT. Translating it yields CSVVLGGPYSPLHF.

This rearrangement joins TRBV20-1 to TRBJ2-7, with 9 bases identical to TRBD1. This CDR3 contains 16 residues. Germline assignment: CDR1 DFQATT and CDR2 SNEGSKA (reference sequence). After removal of 3 bases from V and 5 bases from J, the junction contained 14 bases not matched to a gene. The CDR3 reads CSASFPDRGIVHEQYF. The CDR3 DNA reads as TGCAGTGCTAGTTTCCCGGACAGGGGCATTGTCCACGAGCAGTACTTC.

The gene calls are TRBV11-3 and TRBJ1-1, with 10 bases matching TRBD1. Germline CDR1 is SGHNT and CDR2 is YENEEA. V lost 6 bases, J lost 8 bases, and 0 bases stayed unmatched. This CDR3 has 11 amino acids. Here the CDR3 DNA reads TGTGCCAGCAGGGGACAGGGGGAAGCTTTCTTT. This codes for CASRGQGEAFF.

This rearrangement joins TRBV19 to TRBJ1-1, with D unclear. The V end was cut by 3 bases, the J end by 2 bases, with 16 bases between. The CDR3 runs 16 residues. In germline, CDR1 is LNHDA, CDR2 SQIVND (reference sequence). In DNA form, the CDR3 reads TGTGCCAGTAGTATCCCGTCGAGGCCGGTCAACACTGAAGCTTTCTTT. Translated, it gives CASSIPSRPVNTEAFF. Full variable domain (remainder filled in from reference TRBV19 and TRBJ1-1): DGGITQSPKYLFRKEGQNVTLSCEQNLNHDAMYWYRQDPGQGLRLIYYSQIVNDFQKGDIAEGYSVSREKKESFPLTVTSAQKNPTAFYLCASSIPSRPVNTEAFFGQGTRLTVV.

V and J are TRBV11-2 and TRBJ2-5, with D maybe TRBD2 (6 bases). The CDR3 has 16 amino acids. V was pared by 4 bases and J by 2 bases, with 17 bases between. Germline V gene data show CDR1 as SGHAT and CDR2 as FQNNGV. The CDR3 nucleotides read TGTGCCAGCAGCTCGGGCGGGCTAGCGCTTCAAGAGACCCAGTACTTC. Its translation: CASSSGGLALQETQYF.

This clone appeared once. This rearrangement joins TRBV5-1 to TRBJ2-7, with a possible D match to TRBD1 (5 bases). Germline V gives CDR1 SGHRS, CDR2 YFSETQ. This CDR3 comprises 15 residues. Between the trimmed V and J ends, which lost 0 bases and 6 bases, there was a span of 16 bases. As DNA, the CDR3 is TGCGCCAGCAGCTTGGTACAGGTCGAAGTACGCGAGCAGTACTTC. Its protein is CASSLVQVEVREQYF.